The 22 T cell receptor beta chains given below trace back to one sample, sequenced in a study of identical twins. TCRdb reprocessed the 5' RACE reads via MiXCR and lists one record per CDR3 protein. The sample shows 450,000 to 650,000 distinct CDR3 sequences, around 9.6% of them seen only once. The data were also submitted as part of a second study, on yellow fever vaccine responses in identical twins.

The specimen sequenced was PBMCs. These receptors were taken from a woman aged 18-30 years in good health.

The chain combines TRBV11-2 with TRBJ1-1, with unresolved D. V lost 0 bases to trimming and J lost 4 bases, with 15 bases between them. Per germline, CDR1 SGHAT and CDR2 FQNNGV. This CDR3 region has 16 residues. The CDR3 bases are TGTGCCAGCAGCTTAGACACTGTCAGTTTTCGCACTGAAGCTTTCTTT. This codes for CASSLDTVSFRTEAFF.

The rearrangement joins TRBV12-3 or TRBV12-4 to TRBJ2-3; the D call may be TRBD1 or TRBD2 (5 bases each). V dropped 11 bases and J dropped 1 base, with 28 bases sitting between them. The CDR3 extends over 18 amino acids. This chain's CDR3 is CALCLALGRTPGTDTQYF. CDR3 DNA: TGTGCCCTCTGTTTAGCGCTGGGACGCACTCCTGGCACAGATACGCAGTATTTT.

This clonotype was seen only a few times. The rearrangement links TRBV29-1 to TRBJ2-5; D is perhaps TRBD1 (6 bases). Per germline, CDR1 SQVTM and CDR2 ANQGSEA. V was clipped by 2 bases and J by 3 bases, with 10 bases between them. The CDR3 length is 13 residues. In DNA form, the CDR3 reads TGCAGCGTTGAACAGGACAGAAAAGAGACCCAGTACTTC. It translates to CSVEQDRKETQYF.

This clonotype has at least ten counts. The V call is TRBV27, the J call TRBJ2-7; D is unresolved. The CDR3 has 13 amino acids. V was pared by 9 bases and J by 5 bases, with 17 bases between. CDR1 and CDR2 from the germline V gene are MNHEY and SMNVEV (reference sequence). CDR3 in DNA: TGTGCCAGTCGTCCGACCCCTATACACGAGCAGTACTTC. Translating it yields CASRPTPIHEQYF.

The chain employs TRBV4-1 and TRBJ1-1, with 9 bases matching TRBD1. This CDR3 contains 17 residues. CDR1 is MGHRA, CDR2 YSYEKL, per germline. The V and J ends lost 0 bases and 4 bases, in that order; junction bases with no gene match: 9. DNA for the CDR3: TGCGCCAGCAGCCAAGAAGTAACAGGGGGCGTGTTCACTGAAGCTTTCTTT. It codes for CASSQEVTGGVFTEAFF.

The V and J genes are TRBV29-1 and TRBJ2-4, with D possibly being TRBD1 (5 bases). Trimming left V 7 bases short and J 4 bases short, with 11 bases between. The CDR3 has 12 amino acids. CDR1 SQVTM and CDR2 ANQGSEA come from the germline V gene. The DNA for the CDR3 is TGCAGCGCCTTAAGGGGAAAAAACATTCAGTACTTC. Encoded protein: CSALRGKNIQYF.

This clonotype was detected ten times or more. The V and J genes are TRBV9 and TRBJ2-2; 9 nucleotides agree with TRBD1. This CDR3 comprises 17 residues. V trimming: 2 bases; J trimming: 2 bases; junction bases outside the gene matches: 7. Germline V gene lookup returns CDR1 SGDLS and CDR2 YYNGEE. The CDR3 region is CASSVSRDRENTGELFF. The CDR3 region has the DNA TGTGCCAGCAGCGTCTCCCGGGACAGGGAAAACACCGGGGAGCTGTTTTTT.

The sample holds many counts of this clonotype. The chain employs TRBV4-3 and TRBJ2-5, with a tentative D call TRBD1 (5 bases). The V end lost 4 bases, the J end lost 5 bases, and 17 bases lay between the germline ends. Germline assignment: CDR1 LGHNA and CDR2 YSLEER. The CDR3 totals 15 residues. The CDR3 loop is CASSLSWGGLETQYF. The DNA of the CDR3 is TGCGCCAGCAGCCTTTCATGGGGCGGCCTGGAGACCCAGTACTTC.

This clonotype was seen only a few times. CDR3 residues: CAWNPLAGGLETQYF. The DNA of the CDR3 is TGTGCCTGGAATCCACTAGCGGGAGGATTGGAGACCCAGTACTTC. The chain recombines TRBV30 with TRBJ2-5, with 12 bases identical to TRBD2. The CDR3 totals 15 residues. From germline, CDR1 is GTSNPN and CDR2 SVGIG (reference sequence). V was pared by 4 bases and J by 5 bases, with 8 bases of the junction left unmatched.

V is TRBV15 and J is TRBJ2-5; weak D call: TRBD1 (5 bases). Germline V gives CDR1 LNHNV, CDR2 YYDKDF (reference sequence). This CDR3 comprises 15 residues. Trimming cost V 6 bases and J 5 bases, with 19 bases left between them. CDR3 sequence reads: CATRMGLKGAETQYF. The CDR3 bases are TGTGCCACCAGAATGGGGTTGAAAGGGGCCGAGACCCAGTACTTC.

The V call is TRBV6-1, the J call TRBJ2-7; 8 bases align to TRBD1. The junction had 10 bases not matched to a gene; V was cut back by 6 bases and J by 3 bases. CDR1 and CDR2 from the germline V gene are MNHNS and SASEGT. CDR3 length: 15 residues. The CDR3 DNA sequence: TGTGCCAGCAGCCCAGGGGGCGAAACTGACTACGAGCAGTACTTC. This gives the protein CASSPGGETDYEQYF.

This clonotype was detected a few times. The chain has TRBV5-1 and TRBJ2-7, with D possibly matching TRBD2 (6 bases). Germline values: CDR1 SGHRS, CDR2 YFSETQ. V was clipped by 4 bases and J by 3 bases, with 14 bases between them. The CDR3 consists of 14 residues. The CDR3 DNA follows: TGCGCCAGCAGCAAGTTAGCGGAGTACTACGAGCAGTACTTC. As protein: CASSKLAEYYEQYF.

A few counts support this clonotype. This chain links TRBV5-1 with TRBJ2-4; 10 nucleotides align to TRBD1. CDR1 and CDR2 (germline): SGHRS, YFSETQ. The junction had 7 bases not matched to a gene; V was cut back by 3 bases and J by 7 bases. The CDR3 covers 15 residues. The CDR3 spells CASSSEGDRGNIQYF. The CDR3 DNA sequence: TGCGCCAGCAGCTCTGAGGGGGACAGGGGTAACATTCAGTACTTC.

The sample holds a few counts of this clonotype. The CDR3 coding sequence is TGTGCCAGCAGCCCGGATTACGGCATGAACACTGAAGCTTTCTTT. Residues: CASSPDYGMNTEAFF. V and J are TRBV9 and TRBJ1-1; no clear D. This CDR3 is 15 amino acids long. CDR1 and CDR2 (germline): SGDLS, YYNGEE. The germline V and J ends were trimmed by 4 bases and 0 bases, with 13 bases remaining between them.

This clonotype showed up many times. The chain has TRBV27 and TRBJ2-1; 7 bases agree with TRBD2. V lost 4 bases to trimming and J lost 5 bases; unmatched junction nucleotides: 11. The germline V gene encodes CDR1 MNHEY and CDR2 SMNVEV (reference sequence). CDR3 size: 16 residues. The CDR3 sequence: CASSSLVTSVDNEQFF. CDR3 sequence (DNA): TGTGCCAGCAGTTCCCTAGTCACTAGCGTAGACAATGAGCAGTTCTTC.

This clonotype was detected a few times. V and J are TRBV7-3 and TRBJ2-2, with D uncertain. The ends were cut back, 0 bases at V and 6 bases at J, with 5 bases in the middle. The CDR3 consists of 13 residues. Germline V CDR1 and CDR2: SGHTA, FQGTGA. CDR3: CASSLTTSGELFF. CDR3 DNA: TGTGCCAGCAGCTTAACTACCTCCGGGGAGCTGTTTTTT. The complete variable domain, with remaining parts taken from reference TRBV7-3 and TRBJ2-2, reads GAGVSQTPSNKVTEKGKYVELRCDPISGHTALYWYRQSLGQGPEFLIYFQGTGAADDSGLPNDRFFAVRPEGSVSTLKIQRTERGDSAVYLCASSLTTSGELFFGEGSRLTVL.

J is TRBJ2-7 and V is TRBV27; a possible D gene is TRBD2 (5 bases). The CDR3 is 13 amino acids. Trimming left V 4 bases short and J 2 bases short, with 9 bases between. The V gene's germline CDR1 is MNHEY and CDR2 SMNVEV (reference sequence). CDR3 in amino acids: CASSSGMAYEQYF. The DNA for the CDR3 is TGTGCCAGCAGTTCCGGGATGGCCTACGAGCAGTACTTC.

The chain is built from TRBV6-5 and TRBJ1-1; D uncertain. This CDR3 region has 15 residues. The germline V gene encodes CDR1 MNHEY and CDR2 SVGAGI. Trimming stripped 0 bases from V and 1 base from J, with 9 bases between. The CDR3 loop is CASSYSIGENTEAFF. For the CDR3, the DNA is TGTGCCAGCAGTTACTCGATCGGGGAGAACACTGAAGCTTTCTTT.

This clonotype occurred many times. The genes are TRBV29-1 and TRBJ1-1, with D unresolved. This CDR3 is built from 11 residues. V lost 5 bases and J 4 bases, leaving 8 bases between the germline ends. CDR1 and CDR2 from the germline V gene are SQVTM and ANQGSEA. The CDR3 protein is CSVFLFTEAFF. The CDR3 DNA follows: TGCAGCGTTTTTCTGTTCACTGAAGCTTTCTTT.

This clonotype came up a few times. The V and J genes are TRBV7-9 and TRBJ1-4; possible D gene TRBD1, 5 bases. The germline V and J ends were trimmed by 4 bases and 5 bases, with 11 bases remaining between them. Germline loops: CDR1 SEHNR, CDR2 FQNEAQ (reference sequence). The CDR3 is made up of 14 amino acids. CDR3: CASSSGMANEKLFF. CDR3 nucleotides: TGTGCCAGCAGCTCAGGGATGGCGAATGAAAAACTGTTTTTT.

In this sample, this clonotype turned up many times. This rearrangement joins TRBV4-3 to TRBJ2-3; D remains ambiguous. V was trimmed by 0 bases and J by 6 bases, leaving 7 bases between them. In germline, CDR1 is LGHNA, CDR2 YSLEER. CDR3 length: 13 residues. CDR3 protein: CASSQDRPDTQYF. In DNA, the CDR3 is TGCGCCAGCAGCCAAGATCGACCCGATACGCAGTATTTT.

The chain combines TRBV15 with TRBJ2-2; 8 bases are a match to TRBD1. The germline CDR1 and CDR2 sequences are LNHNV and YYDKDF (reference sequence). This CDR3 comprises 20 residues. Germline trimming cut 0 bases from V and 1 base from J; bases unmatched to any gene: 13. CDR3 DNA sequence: TGTGCCACCAGCAGAGACCCCATGTGGACAGGGCCGCAGAACACCGGGGAGCTGTTTTTT. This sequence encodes CATSRDPMWTGPQNTGELFF.